This TCR beta chain was identified in a study of metastatic and nonmetastatic thyroid tumors. Background on the study: The study looked at repertoires side by side in blood and in tumor or nodule tissue from malignant and benign thyroid patients. Study results and caveats: In blood and tumor, TCR beta diversity was reportedly significantly higher in malignant thyroid tumors than in benign nodules.

The CDR3 extends over 15 amino acids. CDR1 DFQATT and CDR2 SNEGSKA come from the germline V gene (reference sequence). MiXCR was used by TCRdb to re-call the PCR reads. The sample has more than 65,000 clones, more than 13% seen once. This clone was observed at least ten times. The antigen remains undetermined. All patients were treatment-naive before thyroid surgery. The sequenced sample was blood. The chain uses TRBV20-1 and TRBJ2-5; 7 bases align to TRBD2. The origin of this receptor is a male donor with papillary thyroid cancer or a benign thyroid nodule (not recorded which). Some clones in this sample may be carry-over from other donors' samples. CDR3 protein: CIPRDYRKDQETQYF. The CDR3 bases are TGCATCCCCAGGGACTACCGTAAGGACCAAGAGACCCAGTACTTC.